What follows are 10 T cell receptor beta chains derived from one specimen sequenced in a study of T cell changes during pregnancy in multiple sclerosis. Assay used: immunoSEQ multiplex PCR; TCRdb lists only in-frame clones, some missing. The sample consists of over 55,000 clones, 85% to 95% of them appearing once. Sample: CD8+ T cells from peripheral blood mononuclear cells, taken in the third trimester of pregnancy. The receptors shown here come from a female donor with multiple sclerosis, enrolled in a pregnancy study.

The chain is built from TRBV6-1 and TRBJ2-6, with D possibly matching TRBD1 (5 bases). V was pared by 6 bases and J by 1 base, with 10 bases between. The CDR3 sequence is 15 residues long. The germline V gene has CDR1 MNHNS and CDR2 SASEGT. In DNA form, the CDR3 reads TGTGCCAGCAGCATCAGGGCGTCTGGGGCCAACGTCCTGACTTTC. It yields the protein CASSIRASGANVLTF.

The gene calls are TRBV19 and TRBJ1-1, with D maybe TRBD1 (5 bases). This CDR3 comprises 16 residues. The V gene lost 4 bases and the J gene lost 0 bases, with 15 bases spanning the gap. Germline V lookup: CDR1 LNHDA, CDR2 SQIVND (reference sequence). The CDR3 bases are TGTGCCAGTAGTAGATTGGGCCCGGGGGTGAACACTGAAGCTTTCTTT. Its translation: CASSRLGPGVNTEAFF.

The count of this clone is one. The chain has TRBV6-5 and TRBJ2-4; D is possibly TRBD2 (6 bases). The CDR3 runs to 15 residues. Germline V gene sequence: CDR1 MNHEY, CDR2 SVGAGI. The V gene lost 5 bases and the J gene lost 6 bases, with 17 bases spanning the gap. The CDR3 is CASSPSQGRGNIQYF. CDR3 coding DNA: TGTGCCAGCAGTCCCTCCCAAGGGCGGGGAAACATTCAGTACTTC.

The chain combines TRBV7-9 with TRBJ2-4; a weak D match, TRBD2 (7 bases). The V gene lost 1 base and the J gene lost 7 bases, with 14 bases spanning the gap. CDR3 length equals 15 residues. Germline V gene lookup returns CDR1 SEHNR and CDR2 FQNEAQ (reference sequence). The CDR3 DNA reads as TGTGCCAGCAGCTTAGGAGGGGGGGCAACGAACATTCAGTACTTC. This translates into CASSLGGGATNIQYF.

The gene calls are TRBV5-6 and TRBJ2-6, with TRBD1 matching over 7 bases. This CDR3 region has 17 residues. V trimming: 4 bases; J trimming: 2 bases; junction bases outside the gene matches: 9. Germline-derived CDR1 and CDR2 are SGHDT and YYEEEE. The CDR3 region is CASSMTGWVAGANVLTF. CDR3 DNA sequence: TGTGCCAGCAGCATGACAGGGTGGGTGGCTGGGGCCAACGTCCTGACTTTC.

This sequence joins TRBV6-4 and TRBJ2-3, with 11 nucleotides matching TRBD2. V shed 0 bases, J shed 4 bases, and the junction held 0 bases outside the gene matches. Per the germline V gene, CDR1 is MRHNA and CDR2 is SNTAGT. This CDR3 is built from 15 residues. CDR3 sequence reads: CASSDSSGRADTQYF. The DNA of the CDR3 is TGTGCCAGCAGTGACTCTAGCGGGAGGGCAGATACGCAGTATTTT.

The chain recombines TRBV5-6 with TRBJ1-3; 8 bases map to TRBD1. The V segment lost 0 bases and the J segment 6 bases; nucleotides outside the gene matches: 2. CDR1 and CDR2 from the germline V gene are SGHDT and YYEEEE. There are 14 residues in the CDR3. For the CDR3, the DNA is TGTGCCAGCAGCTTGGTTCAGGGGGCAAACACCATATATTTT. It translates to CASSLVQGANTIYF.

This sequence joins TRBV13 and TRBJ1-5; D is possibly TRBD1 (5 bases). V was trimmed by 2 bases and J by 0 bases, leaving 14 bases between them. The CDR3 consists of 17 residues. Germline CDR1 reads PRHDT; CDR2 reads FYEKMQ (reference sequence). CDR3 sequence: CASSLSLEGYSNQPQHF. As DNA, the CDR3 is TGTGCCAGCAGCTTAAGTCTGGAGGGGTATAGCAATCAGCCCCAGCATTTT.

V and J are TRBV5-1 and TRBJ2-1; 10 positions agree with TRBD2. The CDR3 sequence is 15 residues long. V was pared by 1 base and J by 8 bases, with 6 bases of the junction left unmatched. From germline, CDR1 is SGHRS and CDR2 YFSETQ. In nucleotides, the CDR3 is TGCGCCAGCAGCTTGAGACTAGCGGGTATGGATGAGCAGTTCTTC. It translates to CASSLRLAGMDEQFF.

The chain employs TRBV4-1 and TRBJ2-7, with TRBD2 matching 12 bases. Trimming at V came to 0 bases and at J to 3 bases, leaving 3 bases not matched to a gene. Germline CDR1 MGHRA, CDR2 YSYEKL. The CDR3 consists of 16 residues. The CDR3 nucleotides read TGCGCCAGCAGCCAAGATGGACTAGCGGGAAACTACGAGCAGTACTTC. This translates into CASSQDGLAGNYEQYF.